This T cell receptor beta chain stems from a study of CD8 T cells in Susac syndrome (dated 2019 in TCRdb). For the study in its entirety: Of the Susac syndrome patients who were sequenced, eight or nine were in clinical remission while six had clinically active disease. The study used repertoire sequencing to test whether antigen drove CD8+ T cell activation and differentiation in Susac syndrome. At the time of blood withdrawal, Susac syndrome patients were either therapy-naive, taking corticosteroids (with some also receiving IVIg), or on IVIg alone. What the study reported, not specific to this receptor: No clonal expansion was detected in the CD4+ T cell repertoire of Susac syndrome patients. The number of individuals in the TCR sequencing and HLA analysis was recognized as being relatively small.

RNA was extracted using the RNeasy kit, and roughly 0.5 to 1 ug of the RNA was reverse transcribed with random hexamers. The immunoSEQ multiplex PCR assay, covering 54 Vbeta and 13 Jbeta segments, was used to amplify TCR beta CDR3 regions. PCR amplification bias was corrected using a synthetic template baseline for primer optimization and computational correction. The original methods were these. Reads were annotated to V, D and J genes per IMGT and analyzed with immunoSEQ Analyzer, keeping only productive sequences. To calculate clonality, Shannon entropy was normalized by log2 of the number of productive unique sequences and then subtracted from one. For each patient and control, public and private clones were evaluated among the 100 most prevalent clones. Clones were defined as Susac-specific when absent from the healthy and MS cohorts, from about 1,100 published viral clones and from other ImmuneACCESS disease sequences. Through fastp at Q25 and MiXCR, TCRdb rebuilt clones from the public reads, retaining in-frame beta chains. Identical CDR3 protein sequences are pooled into one entry, listed with their most common genes and DNA. The V and J calls and clone size come from TCRdb's table, not from the authors' own analysis. The sample records 210,000 or so distinct CDR3 sequences, approximately 94% of which are singletons. The ten largest clones take up about 0.14% of the sample.

On this clonotype itself: Its antigen is still unknown. No clone much larger than this one lies a single base away; base qualities are absent.

Peripheral blood CD8+ and CD4+ T cells from healthy donors, Susac syndrome patients and multiple sclerosis patients were profiled by high-throughput TCR beta sequencing. The Susac syndrome patients fulfilled recently defined diagnostic criteria for definite or probable disease. Bulk CD8+ and CD4+ T cells were purified by magnetic negative isolation, while CD8+ TEMRA cells were enriched using FACS. Blood was collected in EDTA tubes and processed within 24 hours, with PBMCs isolated through density gradient centrifugation. PBMCs intended for TCR sequencing were cryopreserved in liquid nitrogen and thawed later in a water bath at 37 degrees C. Purity of sorted or isolated CD4+, CD8+ and CD8+ TEMRA cells was at least 90%. From the cysteine through the phenylalanine, the CDR3 covers 17 amino acids. The retained sequence is limited to the CDR3, 51 bases, with the frame set at the first base.

Source material: CD4+ T cells from PBMCs. The sequence is built from TRBV21-1 and TRBJ2-7; TRBD1, as called in the table, went unchecked against the DNA. TRBV21-1 is termed a pseudogene. The receptor was derived from a human donor with Susac syndrome. The sequenced DNA: TGTGCCAGCTCTACTAATCACCGGGACAGGCCTTCCAACGAGCAGTACTTC. Its protein product is CASSTNHRDRPSNEQYF.